A single TCR beta chain is shown here with its context. Its antigen is unknown. The data stem from a study of identical twins. General study points: An excess of low generation probability was shown by twin-shared out-of-frame alpha sequences.

A single record per CDR3 protein comes from TCRdb applying MiXCR to the 5' RACE reads. The sample consists of 650,000 to 750,000 distinct CDR3 sequences, around 20% of them appearing once. A further study also used this sample, focusing on T cells expressing NK-cell markers. That source reports: Topping the CD3+CD56-NKG2C+ fraction as well were these clonotypes, in several donors.

Sequenced material: PBMCs. This receptor was taken from a woman aged 18-30 years in good health.

CDR3 bases: TGCAGTGCTACTCCGACTAGCGGGAGCAGTGAGCAGTTCTTC. This gives the protein CSATPTSGSSEQFF. The chain employs TRBV20-1 and TRBJ2-1; 12 bases are a match to TRBD2. CDR3 length: 14 residues. Trimming at V came to 4 bases and at J to 9 bases, leaving 7 bases not matched to a gene. Germline CDR1 and CDR2: DFQATT and SNEGSKA (reference sequence).